The clone carrying this T cell receptor (beta chain) showed up just a few times. This sample stems from a study of control samples from healthy donors and cancer patients. Clones were read by immunoSEQ multiplex PCR, and TCRdb kept only the in-frame ones, dropping some. The table has some 140,000 clones, roughly 92% seen once; the top ten hold about 11%. This CDR3 is 18 amino acids long. The V gene's germline CDR1 is LGHNA and CDR2 YSLEER. V was cut by 0 bases and J by 8 bases, with 23 bases left in between. The sequence came from a man aged 25-40 years in good health. This chain links TRBV4-3 with TRBJ2-1; tentative D call: TRBD2 (6 bases). Sequencing input: blood. CDR3: CASSQELRGTKPSDEQFF. In DNA form, the CDR3 reads TGCGCCAGCAGCCAAGAATTGCGGGGCACCAAGCCGTCGGATGAGCAGTTCTTC.